This TCR beta chain was identified in a study of identical twins. One entry per CDR3 protein results from TCRdb running MiXCR on the 5' RACE reads. The table records around 550,000 distinct CDR3 sequences, roughly 15% of them present only once. For this clonotype: What it binds is not known.

Findings and caveats of the study: Models underestimated TCR alpha sharing (out-of-frame) in monozygotic twins.

V dropped 2 bases and J dropped 2; count of bases not matched to a gene: 10. The CDR3 loop spans 18 amino acids. The germline gives CDR1 SGHAT, CDR2 FQNNGV. Donors were all healthy Caucasians. These data are also associated with another study on yellow fever vaccine responses in identical twins.

The chain uses TRBV11-2 and TRBJ2-2; 8 nucleotides line up with TRBD1. This TCR was recovered from a woman aged 18-30 years in good health. Sequencing was done on a sample of CD4+ T cells sorted from blood. CDR3 nucleotides: TGTGCCAGCAGCTTATGGGCCTGGACAGGGCGTAACACCGGGGAGCTGTTTTTT. Protein product: CASSLWAWTGRNTGELFF.